These 24 T cell receptor beta chains share one sample of origin, sequenced in a study of shared clonotypes between healthy human individuals. Naive CD8 cells were CD45RO-negative, positively selected for CCR7, excluding terminally differentiated effector memory CD45RA+ cells. The data were produced by immunoSEQ multiplex PCR, yet TCRdb's version contains in-frame clones alone and is incomplete. This sample has roughly 2,000,000 clones, with about 95% found just once. The sequenced sample was naive CD8+ T cells sorted from blood. The source is a man younger than 35 in good health.

The J gene is TRBJ1-4, the V gene TRBV7-8; TRBD1 aligns across 8 bases. The CDR3 is 14 residues long. The junction had 10 bases not matched to a gene; V was cut back by 8 bases and J by 8 bases. CDR1 is SGHVS, CDR2 FQNEAQ, per germline. The CDR3 protein is CASALDRGREKLFF. CDR3 nucleotides: TGTGCCAGCGCACTAGACAGGGGACGCGAAAAACTGTTTTTT.

The CDR3 is CASSQSGIWGELFF. The CDR3 DNA follows: TGTGCCAGCAGCCAATCCGGGATTTGGGGGGAGCTGTTTTTT. V gene TRBV11-2 combines with J gene TRBJ2-2, with D perhaps matching TRBD2 (5 bases). V was trimmed by 5 bases and J by 8 bases, leaving 15 bases between them. From germline, CDR1 is SGHAT and CDR2 FQNNGV. This CDR3 region has 14 residues.

V usage is TRBV7-3 and J usage is TRBJ2-5; tentative D call: TRBD1 (7 bases). CDR1 is SGHTA and CDR2 is FQGTGA in the germline V gene. CDR3 length: 15 amino acids. V lost 5 bases and J 4 bases, leaving 17 bases between the germline ends. The CDR3 sequence is CASSPGGGQVETQYF. CDR3 nucleotide sequence: TGTGCCAGCAGCCCAGGGGGAGGACAAGTAGAGACCCAGTACTTC.

The chain recombines TRBV10-2 with TRBJ1-3; D is possibly TRBD1 (5 bases). CDR1 and CDR2 (germline): WSHSY, SAAADI. The CDR3 runs to 13 residues. CDR3 nucleotides: TGCGGCTCGGGGCCTAGCCTTGGAAACACCATATATTTT. Translated: CGSGPSLGNTIYF.

CDR3 residues: CASSYSSDSPFYEQYF. CDR3 in DNA: TGTGCCAGCAGTTACTCGTCGGACTCTCCTTTCTACGAGCAGTACTTC. The chain couples TRBV6-6 to TRBJ2-7; a weak D match, TRBD2 (5 bases). V lost 0 bases and J 3 bases, leaving 15 bases between the germline ends. The CDR3 extends over 16 amino acids. The germline CDR1 and CDR2 sequences are MNHNY and SVGAGI (reference sequence).

CDR3: CASSRGRGLPDEQYF. In nucleotides, the CDR3 is TGTGCCAGCAGTCGGGGGCGGGGGCTGCCCGACGAGCAGTACTTC. This chain uses TRBV28 with TRBJ2-7; possible D gene TRBD2, 7 bases. This CDR3 is 15 amino acids long. V was trimmed by 5 bases and J by 5 bases, leaving 19 bases between them. CDR1 and CDR2 from the germline V gene are MDHEN and SYDVKM.

V usage is TRBV4-1 and J usage is TRBJ2-7; 12 bases align to TRBD1. The V gene end was trimmed by 3 bases and the J gene end by 3 bases; junction bases not matched to a gene: 3. The length of the CDR3 is 15 residues. Germline CDR1 and CDR2: MGHRA and YSYEKL. The CDR3 bases are TGCGCCAGCAGCCAGGGACAGGGGGCGGACTACGAGCAGTACTTC. Translation: CASSQGQGADYEQYF.

Points on this clone: Distinct nucleotide sequences in the sample also encode this CDR3. The V gene is TRBV29-1, the J gene TRBJ2-7; 7 bases are a match to TRBD1. With 6 bases clipped from V and 0 bases from J, the junction kept 2 bases outside the gene matches. The CDR3 runs 12 residues. The germline V gene has CDR1 SQVTM and CDR2 ANQGSEA. CDR3 amino acids: CSVGDSSYEQYF. CDR3 nucleotides: TGCAGCGTCGGGGACAGCTCCTACGAGCAGTACTTC.

This chain uses TRBV30 with TRBJ2-7; 9 bases fit TRBD1. CDR1 and CDR2 from the germline V gene are GTSNPN and SVGIG (reference sequence). The CDR3 has 15 amino acids. J was trimmed by 4 bases and V by 2 bases; bases with no gene match: 9. The CDR3 bases are TGTGCCTGGAGTCTCGGACAGGGGATTCCGTACGAGCAGTACTTC. Its translation is CAWSLGQGIPYEQYF.

This chain connects TRBV13 to TRBJ2-7, with D tentatively TRBD1 (5 bases). V shed 5 bases and J shed 4 bases, with 18 bases lying between them. There are 15 residues in the CDR3. Germline V lookup: CDR1 PRHDT, CDR2 FYEKMQ (reference sequence). The CDR3 DNA is TGTGCCAGCAGCCGCATGGGGCAGATGGAGTACGAGCAGTACTTC. Its translation: CASSRMGQMEYEQYF.

This clone was observed a single time. The chain combines TRBV27 with TRBJ1-1, with 10 nucleotides matching TRBD1. The germline V gene encodes CDR1 MNHEY and CDR2 SMNVEV (reference sequence). The CDR3 totals 16 residues. J lost 4 bases, V lost 2 bases, and 7 bases had no gene match. CDR3 coding DNA: TGTGCCAGCAGTTTACTAGGAGACAGGGGGCCCACTGAAGCTTTCTTT. It specifies CASSLLGDRGPTEAFF.

Worth noting for this clone: Distinct nucleotide sequences in the sample also encode this CDR3. V usage is TRBV27 and J usage is TRBJ2-7, with unresolved D. Germline V CDR1 and CDR2: MNHEY, SMNVEV (reference sequence). Trimming took 0 bases from V and 0 from J, leaving 3 bases between them. The CDR3 spans 13 residues. The DNA for the CDR3 is TGTGCCAGCAGTTTATCCGCCTCCTACGAGCAGTACTTC. Residues: CASSLSASYEQYF.

This clone appeared once. This chain joins TRBV2 and TRBJ2-2; D is possibly TRBD1 (5 bases). Germline V gene sequence: CDR1 SNHLY, CDR2 FYNNEI. Trimming cost V 0 bases and J 1 base, with 21 bases left between them. CDR3 length: 20 residues. This CDR3 reads CASSEAVPWSPTVNTGELFF. Written as DNA, the CDR3 is TGTGCCAGCAGTGAAGCGGTGCCCTGGTCCCCGACAGTGAACACCGGGGAGCTGTTTTTT.

The J gene is TRBJ1-1, the V gene TRBV28, with TRBD1 as a possible D gene (5 bases). The CDR3 is 11 amino acids. The germline V and J ends were trimmed by 6 bases and 3 bases, with 5 bases remaining between them. Germline CDR1 is MDHEN and CDR2 is SYDVKM. The CDR3 region is CASRGDTEAFF. CDR3 DNA: TGTGCCAGCAGGGGGGACACTGAAGCTTTCTTT.

On this clone itself: The same CDR3 also results from other DNA sequences found in this sample. This sequence joins TRBV5-6 and TRBJ2-7, with TRBD1 identical over 8 bases. V shed 2 bases and J 3 bases; nucleotides not matched to a gene: 4. CDR1 SGHDT and CDR2 YYEEEE come from the germline V gene. The CDR3 is 14 residues long. As DNA, the CDR3 is TGTGCCAGCAGCTTCGGACAGGGAGGCTACGAGCAGTACTTC. Translation gives CASSFGQGGYEQYF.

This chain joins TRBV14 and TRBJ1-4; 9 bases map to TRBD1. The CDR3 is 14 amino acids. Germline V CDR1 and CDR2: SGHDN, FVKESK. V lost 2 bases, J lost 6 bases, and 1 base stayed unmatched. The DNA for the CDR3 is TGTGCCAGCAGCCAACGGGACAGGGATGAAAAACTGTTTTTT. The encoded protein is CASSQRDRDEKLFF.

This chain connects TRBV21-1 to TRBJ2-1; the tabulated D call, TRBD2, remains unverified against the DNA. TRBV21-1 is classified as a pseudogene. This CDR3 comprises 14 residues. The CDR3 spells CASSKISGEHEQFF. The CDR3 region has the DNA TGTGCCAGCAGCAAAATTAGCGGGGAGCATGAGCAGTTCTTC.

The V and J genes are TRBV11-1 and TRBJ2-2; unclear D gene. The CDR3 runs 11 residues. V was pared by 5 bases and J by 6 bases, with 4 bases between. From germline, CDR1 is SGHAT and CDR2 FQDESV (reference sequence). CDR3 in amino acids: CASSAPGELFF. CDR3 nucleotides: TGTGCCAGCAGCGCGCCCGGGGAGCTGTTTTTT.

V usage is TRBV19 and J usage is TRBJ1-6, with 9 positions matching TRBD1. The germline V gene has CDR1 LNHDA and CDR2 SQIVND (reference sequence). The trim removed 3 bases at V and 10 bases at J, leaving 7 bases unmatched. This CDR3 comprises 15 residues. For the CDR3, the DNA is TGTGCCAGTAGTATCGCGACAGGGGGATTATCACCCCTCCACTTT. Its protein is CASSIATGGLSPLHF.

V and J are TRBV28 and TRBJ2-7; D perhaps matches TRBD1 (6 bases). The ends were cut back, 3 bases at V and 4 bases at J, with 10 bases in the middle. This CDR3 spans 13 amino acids. Germline V gene data show CDR1 as MDHEN and CDR2 as SYDVKM. CDR3 in DNA: TGTGCCAGCAGTTTCTTACAGGGTTACGAGCAGTACTTC. Its protein is CASSFLQGYEQYF. The full variable domain, its missing parts supplied by reference TRBV28 and TRBJ2-7, is DVKVTQSSRYLVKRTGEKVFLECVQDMDHENMFWYRQDPGLGLRLIYFSYDVKMKEKGDIPEGYSVSREKKERFSLILESASTNQTSMYLCASSFLQGYEQYFGPGTRLTVT.

The rearrangement joins TRBV4-1 to TRBJ2-7; 10 nucleotides agree with TRBD1. The V and J ends lost 7 bases and 9 bases, in that order; junction bases with no gene match: 18. The CDR3 runs 16 residues. CDR1 and CDR2 from the germline V gene are MGHRA and YSYEKL. The CDR3 sequence: CASMSLSGTGVRVQYF. Written as DNA, the CDR3 is TGCGCCAGCATGTCATTGAGCGGGACAGGGGTAAGGGTGCAGTACTTC.

Comments on this clone: The sample contains more than one DNA sequence encoding this CDR3. The chain joins TRBV6-5 to TRBJ1-2; D not resolved. The germline V gene encodes CDR1 MNHEY and CDR2 SVGAGI. The CDR3 length is 13 residues. Trimming removed 5 bases from V and 2 bases from J, with 9 bases in between. This chain's CDR3 is CASSTGLNYGYTF. DNA for the CDR3: TGTGCCAGCAGTACCGGACTAAACTATGGCTACACCTTC.

CDR3: CASSLALEHVLLGYGYTF. The CDR3 DNA is TGTGCCAGCAGCTTGGCTTTAGAGCACGTACTTCTTGGCTATGGCTACACCTTC. The chain combines TRBV5-5 with TRBJ1-2; D gene unclear. The germline V and J ends were trimmed by 0 bases and 4 bases, with 22 bases remaining between them. The CDR3 is 18 amino acids. Germline values: CDR1 SGHKS, CDR2 YYEKEE (reference sequence).

Of note for this clone: The germline gene is not matched at one end of the junction; a read error may be the cause. CDR3 in amino acids: CVSSLSSYNEQFF. Here the CDR3 DNA reads TGTGTCAGCAGTTTATCGTCCTACAATGAGCAGTTCTTC. The chain carries TRBV27 and TRBJ2-1; D ambiguous. The CDR3 has 13 amino acids. Per germline, CDR1 MNHEY and CDR2 SMNVEV (reference sequence).